This is a list of T cell receptor beta chains from one sample in a study of blood T cell repertoires in COVID-19. Method: immunoSEQ multiplex PCR; TCRdb's copy keeps in-frame clones and lacks some. The data contain 250,000 to 300,000 clones, almost 90% of them seen just once; the ten biggest clones take up about 11%. The specimen sequenced was peripheral blood. These receptors all stem from a young woman with COVID-19, enrolled during active disease. The CDR3 runs from the conserved cysteine through the conserved F or W. The D gene is left open where the match is weak. The size field is filled for only some rows; it gives once, few, many or a size class.

DNA: TGTGCCAGCAGCGTCCGGGAGGTGGAAAGTATTCAAGAGACCCAGTACTTC
CDR3: CASSVREVESIQETQYF
V: TRBV5-6
J: TRBJ2-5
size: NA
D: TRBD2

DNA: TGCGCCAGCAGCCCGGCACAGGGTCGCACAGATACGCAGTATTTT
CDR3: CASSPAQGRTDTQYF
V: TRBV4-1
J: TRBJ2-3
size: NA
D: NA

DNA: TGTGCCAGTAGTTACGGGACTAGCAGGAACACCGGGGAGCTGTTTTTT
CDR3: CASSYGTSRNTGELFF
V: TRBV19
J: TRBJ2-2
size: NA
D: TRBD2

DNA: TGTGCCAGCAGGCGAAATGAAAAACTGTTTTTT
CDR3: CASRRNEKLFF
V: TRBV25-1
J: TRBJ1-4
size: few
D: NA

DNA: TGTGCCAGCAGCCCCGAGGGGGGGAATGGCTACACCTTC
CDR3: CASSPEGGNGYTF
V: TRBV7-6
J: TRBJ1-2
size: NA
D: NA

DNA: TGTGCCAGCAGGCTAGCGGGAGGCTTCTCCTACGAGCAGTACTTC
CDR3: CASRLAGGFSYEQYF
V: TRBV2
J: TRBJ2-7
size: once
D: TRBD2

DNA: TGTGCCACCAGCAGAGCAGGGTCCCGGGCAGGGGAGCTGTTTTTT
CDR3: CATSRAGSRAGELFF
V: TRBV15
J: TRBJ2-2
size: NA
D: NA

DNA: TGTGCCACCAGCAGAGATCGGGACACTCGCACAGATACGCAGTATTTT
CDR3: CATSRDRDTRTDTQYF
V: TRBV15
J: TRBJ2-3
size: NA
D: NA

DNA: TGTGCCAGTAGTATGAGTCGGATATCTCGGGGATATAGGAATCAGCCCCAGCATTTT
CDR3: CASSMSRISRGYRNQPQHF
V: TRBV19
J: TRBJ1-5
size: NA
D: NA

DNA: TGTGCCAGCAATAGCGAGGGGGCTGAAGCTTTCTTT
CDR3: CASNSEGAEAFF
V: TRBV28
J: TRBJ1-1
size: NA
D: NA

DNA: TGTGCCAGCAGCCAAGGGAGACTAGCAGACGAGCAGTACTTC
CDR3: CASSQGRLADEQYF
V: TRBV4-2
J: TRBJ2-7
size: NA
D: TRBD2

DNA: TGCAGTGCTAGTCCCCTAAAATTATCTGGAAACACCATATATTTT
CDR3: CSASPLKLSGNTIYF
V: TRBV20-1
J: TRBJ1-3
size: NA
D: NA

DNA: TGTGCCAGCAGCTCCTACGGAGGCTCCCAAGAGACCCAGTACTTC
CDR3: CASSSYGGSQETQYF
V: TRBV11-2
J: TRBJ2-5
size: NA
D: NA

DNA: TGTGCCAGCAGTTTCCGACAGGCCTCTGGAAACACCATATATTTT
CDR3: CASSFRQASGNTIYF
V: TRBV6-5
J: TRBJ1-3
size: NA
D: NA

DNA: TGCAGCGTGGGAGCCGGACTAGCGGGGGACCTTCAGTACTTC
CDR3: CSVGAGLAGDLQYF
V: TRBV29-1
J: TRBJ2-7
size: NA
D: TRBD2

DNA: TGTGCCAGCAGCTTGGAGCGGGATCCCGCAGATACGCAGTATTTT
CDR3: CASSLERDPADTQYF
V: TRBV5-6
J: TRBJ2-3
size: NA
D: TRBD2

DNA: TGTGCCAGCAGGACAGGGGGCTCGGGAACTGAAGCTTTCTTT
CDR3: CASRTGGSGTEAFF
V: TRBV7-8
J: TRBJ1-1
size: NA
D: TRBD1

DNA: TGTGCCAGCAGCCACCGGACAGGGTTCAGCTACGAGCAGTACTTC
CDR3: CASSHRTGFSYEQYF
V: TRBV4-2
J: TRBJ2-7
size: NA
D: TRBD1

DNA: TGCGCCAGCAGCTTGGGACAGGGGCGAGGCTACACCTTC
CDR3: CASSLGQGRGYTF
V: TRBV5-1
J: TRBJ1-2
size: NA
D: TRBD1

DNA: TGTGCCAGCAGTGAAGGTCGGGCTCAGGGGGCTGGCTATGGCTACACCTTC
CDR3: CASSEGRAQGAGYGYTF
V: TRBV6-1
J: TRBJ1-2
size: NA
D: TRBD1

DNA: TGTGCCAGCAGCGTAGTCGACAGGGGGTATGGCTACACCTTC
CDR3: CASSVVDRGYGYTF
V: TRBV9
J: TRBJ1-2
size: NA
D: TRBD1

DNA: TGCAGCGTTGAAGATCGGGGGACAGGGGACACCGGGGAGCTGTTTTTT
CDR3: CSVEDRGTGDTGELFF
V: TRBV29-1
J: TRBJ2-2
size: NA
D: TRBD1

DNA: TGTGCCAGCAGTCAGAGGCGGGAATACAATGAGCAGTTCTTC
CDR3: CASSQRREYNEQFF
V: TRBV6-5
J: TRBJ2-1
size: NA
D: NA

DNA: TGTGCCAGCAGTGGGGTGTTGGTCCTACAGGAGCGCGAGCAGTACTTC
CDR3: CASSGVLVLQEREQYF
V: TRBV2
J: TRBJ2-7
size: once
D: NA

DNA: TGCGCCAGCAGCTTCGGACAAGAAAATTCACCCCTCCACTTT
CDR3: CASSFGQENSPLHF
V: TRBV5-1
J: TRBJ1-6
size: NA
D: NA

DNA: TGTGCCAGCAGCCTCACGGGGGGCCTTAGCAATCAGCCCCAGCATTTT
CDR3: CASSLTGGLSNQPQHF
V: TRBV5-6
J: TRBJ1-5
size: NA
D: NA

DNA: TGTGCCAGCAGCTTAGCGCCGGGCGGGAGCCCCCCAGATACGCAGTATTTT
CDR3: CASSLAPGGSPPDTQYF
V: TRBV7-9
J: TRBJ2-3
size: NA
D: TRBD2

DNA: TGTGCCAGCAGCTTACTCGCAGGGGGCGGGGTGGAGACCCAGTACTTC
CDR3: CASSLLAGGGVETQYF
V: TRBV5-6
J: TRBJ2-5
size: NA
D: TRBD1

DNA: TGTGCCAGCAGTTACTCGAACAGCTACGAGCAGTACTTC
CDR3: CASSYSNSYEQYF
V: TRBV6-2/TRBV6-3
J: TRBJ2-7
size: NA
D: NA

DNA: TGTGCCAGCAGCTTAGTCGTCCGGGACAGGGGCTCGGGTGGCTACACCTTC
CDR3: CASSLVVRDRGSGGYTF
V: TRBV7-6
J: TRBJ1-2
size: NA
D: TRBD1

DNA: TGTGCCACCAGTGCCCCAGAGCAGGGAGAGACCCAGTACTTC
CDR3: CATSAPEQGETQYF
V: TRBV24-1
J: TRBJ2-5
size: NA
D: NA

DNA: TGTGCCATCAGTCGACAGGGGGCCAGTATTTACAATGAGCAGTTCTTC
CDR3: CAISRQGASIYNEQFF
V: TRBV10-3
J: TRBJ2-1
size: NA
D: TRBD1

DNA: TGTGCCTGGAGGACATCCCGTGATCAGCCCCAGCATTTT
CDR3: CAWRTSRDQPQHF
V: TRBV30
J: TRBJ1-5
size: NA
D: NA

DNA: TGTGCCAGCAGCTTAGACGGACAGATAGATCAGCCCCAGCATTTT
CDR3: CASSLDGQIDQPQHF
V: TRBV7-2
J: TRBJ1-5
size: NA
D: NA

DNA: TGTGCCAGCAAGGGGGCCCGGGATCAGCCCCAGCATTTT
CDR3: CASKGARDQPQHF
V: TRBV6-5
J: TRBJ1-5
size: NA
D: TRBD1

DNA: TGTGCCAGCCATGGACAGGGGGCGGGGGAGCAGTACTTC
CDR3: CASHGQGAGEQYF
V: TRBV18
J: TRBJ2-7
size: NA
D: TRBD1

DNA: TGTGCCAGCAGCTCCGGACAGTTAAGGGAGACCCAGTACTTC
CDR3: CASSSGQLRETQYF
V: TRBV11-2
J: TRBJ2-5
size: NA
D: NA

DNA: TGTGCCAGCAGCTTAGGACAGGGTGCGAGGGAGCTGTTTTTT
CDR3: CASSLGQGARELFF
V: TRBV7-2
J: TRBJ2-2
size: NA
D: TRBD1

DNA: TGTGCCACCAGCATCAGCGGGGCCTACGAGCAGTACTTC
CDR3: CATSISGAYEQYF
V: TRBV15
J: TRBJ2-7
size: NA
D: TRBD2

DNA: TGTGCCAGCAGCACAGGTACGTGGCACCTGGGGTATGGCTACACCTTC
CDR3: CASSTGTWHLGYGYTF
V: TRBV9
J: TRBJ1-2
size: NA
D: NA

DNA: TGCGCCAGCAGTACGACAGGTGGCTCCTACAATGAGCAGTTCTTC
CDR3: CASSTTGGSYNEQFF
V: TRBV5-1
J: TRBJ2-1
size: NA
D: NA

DNA: TGCGCCAGCAGGAGGGCGGGAGAACCCTACAATGAGCAGTTCTTC
CDR3: CASRRAGEPYNEQFF
V: TRBV5-1
J: TRBJ2-1
size: NA
D: TRBD2

DNA: TGTGCCAGCAGCCAAGTGCGAGCCAGGGGGAGATTTGGCGGCTCCTACAATGAGCAGTTCTTC
CDR3: CASSQVRARGRFGGSYNEQFF
V: TRBV3-1/TRBV3-2
J: TRBJ2-1
size: NA
D: TRBD1

DNA: TGTGCCAGCAGCGCCAGGACAGGGGTGGCATACAATGAGCAGTTCTTC
CDR3: CASSARTGVAYNEQFF
V: TRBV9
J: TRBJ2-1
size: NA
D: TRBD1

DNA: TGTGCCAGCAGTCGCCGGAGGGGGCAGGGGGCCTTCAATCAGCCCCAGCATTTT
CDR3: CASSRRRGQGAFNQPQHF
V: TRBV6-2/TRBV6-3
J: TRBJ1-5
size: NA
D: TRBD1

DNA: TGCGCCAGCAGCCAAACAGGGGCGAGCACAGATACGCAGTATTTT
CDR3: CASSQTGASTDTQYF
V: TRBV4-3
J: TRBJ2-3
size: NA
D: TRBD1

DNA: TGCGCCAGCAGTTCTGGACGGCGGGGGGGCAATGAGCAGTTCTTC
CDR3: CASSSGRRGGNEQFF
V: TRBV10-1
J: TRBJ2-1
size: NA
D: TRBD2

DNA: TGTGCCAGCAGCACCGGACTAGCGGGAGAGACCCAGTACTTC
CDR3: CASSTGLAGETQYF
V: TRBV5-4
J: TRBJ2-5
size: NA
D: TRBD2

DNA: TGTGCCAGCAGCCCGACGGGACAGGGCTACGAGCAGTACTTC
CDR3: CASSPTGQGYEQYF
V: TRBV7-2
J: TRBJ2-7
size: NA
D: TRBD1

DNA: TGTGCCAGCAGTTTTGACGACAGGGGGCGCAACTATGGCTACACCTTC
CDR3: CASSFDDRGRNYGYTF
V: TRBV28
J: TRBJ1-2
size: few
D: TRBD1

DNA: TGCAGCGTCGCTGGGGGGAGCAATCAGCCCCAGCATTTT
CDR3: CSVAGGSNQPQHF
V: TRBV29-1
J: TRBJ1-5
size: NA
D: NA

DNA: TGCGCCAGCAGCTCGGGACAGGGGGGATACGAGCAGTACTTC
CDR3: CASSSGQGGYEQYF
V: TRBV5-1
J: TRBJ2-7
size: NA
D: TRBD1

DNA: TGTGCCAGCAGCTTAGGTCTTCGGGCTAACTATGGCTACACCTTC
CDR3: CASSLGLRANYGYTF
V: TRBV11-2
J: TRBJ1-2
size: NA
D: NA

DNA: TGTGCCAGCAGCTTAGGGGGCGGGAGGCCCCCCTACGAGCAGTACTTC
CDR3: CASSLGGGRPPYEQYF
V: TRBV11-2
J: TRBJ2-7
size: few
D: TRBD2

DNA: TGTGCCAGCAGTTTAAGTGGGGGCCTTCAGCCCCAGCATTTT
CDR3: CASSLSGGLQPQHF
V: TRBV28
J: TRBJ1-5
size: NA
D: NA